This T cell receptor beta chain was documented in a study of blood T cell repertoires in COVID-19. About the study: From the United States, Italy and Spain came samples of acute and convalescent COVID-19. The cDNA or gDNA used as material had been derived from T cells, B-cell-depleted T cells, or PBMCs.

Clones were read by immunoSEQ multiplex PCR, and TCRdb kept only the in-frame ones, dropping some. The repertoire holds around 30,000 clones, with 75% to 90% as singletons. The CDR3 has 15 amino acids. Between the trimmed V and J ends, which lost 2 bases and 0 bases, there was a span of 8 bases. In germline, CDR1 is LGHDT, CDR2 YNNKEL (reference sequence). Sequenced sample: peripheral blood. The chain recombines TRBV3-1 (or the pseudogene TRBV3-2) with TRBJ2-1; D remains unclear. The clonotype comes from a man in his forties or fifties with active or convalescent COVID-19. Here the CDR3 DNA reads TGTGCCAGCAGCCAATCACCCAGCTCCTACAATGAGCAGTTCTTC. Translated, it gives CASSQSPSSYNEQFF.